Detailed here is one T cell receptor beta chain. Its antigen is still unknown. One entry per CDR3 protein, called by TCRdb with MiXCR from the 5' RACE reads. The sample yields 350,000 or so distinct CDR3 sequences, roughly 15% seen once. This specimen belongs to a study of CD8 T cells in ankylosing spondylitis. General study findings and limits: A subset of motif variants has previously been described in the synovial fluid and blood of reactive arthritis. The study looked at matched synovial fluid samples from ankylosing spondylitis patients. Disease-linked clones were reported to be significantly enriched there. Characteristic of ankylosing spondylitis blood, it appeared, was a TCR beta motif comprising roughly 8 highly homologous variants.

Germline loops: CDR1 MNHEY, CDR2 SVGAGI. CDR3 length equals 13 residues. The J segment lost 6 bases and the V segment lost 5 bases, leaving 6 bases of the junction unmatched. Material: blood, either unsorted or a sorted T cell fraction (not recorded which). The chain couples TRBV6-5 to TRBJ2-7, with TRBD2 matching 8 bases. The origin of this receptor is a male donor with ankylosing spondylitis or in good health (not recorded which). CDR3 in amino acids: CASSNGRAVEQYF. CDR3 sequence (DNA): TGTGCCAGCAGTAACGGGAGGGCGGTCGAGCAGTACTTC.